The 4 T cell receptor beta chains listed next were all sequenced from one sample in a study of T-cell reconstitution after alpha-beta-depleted transplantation in children. As it was prepared, the TCRbeta library received unique molecular identifiers. TCRdb reprocessed the PCR reads with MiXCR, giving one entry per CDR3 protein. The sample holds about a million distinct CDR3 sequences, 25% to 30% seen once. The sequences come from PBMCs, mostly from graft donor cells, collected 360 days after TCRalphabeta/CD19-depleted stem cell transplant. Receptors originate from a boy in the first two years of life who had a stem cell transplant for SCID, so the T cells may come from the graft donor.

The J gene is TRBJ2-4, the V gene TRBV12-3 or TRBV12-4, with D tentatively TRBD1 or TRBD2 (6 bases each). The CDR3 loop spans 15 amino acids. Trimming left V 3 bases short and J 8 bases short, with 17 bases between. CDR3 bases: TGTGCCAGCAGTTTGGGGGGACATGATTGGTACATTCAGTACTTC. Translated, it gives CASSLGGHDWYIQYF.

The chain uses TRBV28 and TRBJ2-1; perhaps TRBD1 as D (6 bases). V lost 3 bases to trimming and J lost 9 bases, with 12 bases between them. The CDR3 extends over 13 amino acids. In germline, CDR1 is MDHEN, CDR2 SYDVKM. CDR3 residues: CASSFRVRGEQFF. CDR3 bases: TGTGCCAGCAGTTTCAGGGTCAGGGGTGAGCAGTTCTTC.

In this sample, this clonotype turned up many times. V and J are TRBV29-1 and TRBJ2-3; D might be TRBD2 (5 bases). Germline assignment: CDR1 SQVTM and CDR2 ANQGSEA. V was shortened by 6 bases and J by 0 bases, with 7 bases between the two germline ends. This CDR3 spans 12 amino acids. The CDR3 is CSVEASTDTQYF. The CDR3 nucleotides read TGCAGCGTGGAGGCTAGCACAGATACGCAGTATTTT.

The chain employs TRBV9 and TRBJ2-3, with D unclear. Germline CDR1 is SGDLS and CDR2 is YYNGEE. Trimming cost V 2 bases and J 4 bases, with 8 bases left between them. The CDR3 has 13 residues. CDR3 in DNA: TGTGCCAGCAGCGTTCAAGGGCCAGATACGCAGTATTTT. Amino acid sequence: CASSVQGPDTQYF.